What follows are 10 T cell receptor beta chains derived from one specimen sequenced in a study of blood T cells in healthy people across ages. The use of a sample-barcoded 5' primer and a J-beta primer mix characterized a second PCR of about 7 to 12 cycles. MiXCR, applied by TCRdb to the 5' RACE reads, yields one record per CDR3 protein. The sample holds more than 900,000 distinct CDR3 sequences, about 29% seen once. These records were also assigned to another study, of T cells of mothers and their children.

Input material: blood. These receptors were taken from a woman aged 40 to 50 in good health.

This clonotype appeared a few times. This rearrangement joins TRBV29-1 to TRBJ2-3, with a weak D call TRBD2 (5 bases). The CDR3 length is 14 residues. V lost 7 bases, J lost 0 bases, and 14 bases lay in between. Germline lookup yields CDR1 SQVTM and CDR2 ANQGSEA. CDR3 sequence (DNA): TGCAGCGCTAGACGAGCGGAGAGCACAGATACGCAGTATTTT. Residues: CSARRAESTDTQYF.

In its sample, this clonotype was seen a few times. The CDR3 sequence: CASSDSENSPLHF. The CDR3 DNA is TGTGCCAGCAGTGACTCGGAGAATTCACCCCTCCACTTT. The chain couples TRBV6-4 to TRBJ1-6; D unclear. Germline V CDR1 and CDR2: MRHNA, SNTAGT. The length of the CDR3 is 13 residues. V lost 0 bases and J 7 bases, leaving 4 bases between the germline ends.

This clonotype occurred a few times. This chain uses TRBV2 with TRBJ2-4, with TRBD1 matching 8 bases. The J call may be wrong; the DNA end is better matched by TRBJ2-5. Germline lookup yields CDR1 SNHLY and CDR2 FYNNEI. This CDR3 spans 15 amino acids. The CDR3 region has the DNA TGTGCCAGCAGTCCCACGGACAGGGTATTGGGGACCCAGTACTTC. Translation: CASSPTDRVLGTQYF.

This clonotype was counted many times. CDR3 sequence reads: CASYASVMSSYNEQFF. The DNA for the CDR3 is TGTGCCAGCTACGCTAGCGTCATGAGCTCCTACAATGAGCAGTTCTTC. This chain joins TRBV12-3 or TRBV12-4 and TRBJ2-1; a possible D gene is TRBD2 (6 bases). The CDR3 has 16 residues. V lost 8 bases and J lost 0, with 17 bases in between.

In this sample, this clonotype turned up a few times. The chain carries TRBV2 and TRBJ2-1; 9 positions match TRBD1. Germline V gives CDR1 SNHLY, CDR2 FYNNEI. V shed 8 bases, J shed 2 bases, and the junction held 1 base outside the gene matches. This CDR3 comprises 13 residues. CDR3 nucleotides: TGTGCCAGCGGACAGGGGACCTACAATGAGCAGTTCTTC. This translates into CASGQGTYNEQFF.

This clonotype has just a few counts. The chain is built from TRBV11-2 and TRBJ1-4; 9 positions match TRBD1. Looked up from germline, CDR1 is SGHAT and CDR2 is FQNNGV. The CDR3 extends over 16 amino acids. V lost 5 bases and J lost 2; bases outside the gene matches: 6. The CDR3 spells CASSAGQGITNEKLFF. The CDR3 DNA follows: TGTGCCAGCAGCGCGGGACAGGGAATCACTAATGAAAAACTGTTTTTT. Variable domain in full (rest from reference TRBV11-2 and TRBJ1-4): EAGVAQSPRYKIIEKRQSVAFWCNPISGHATLYWYQQILGQGPKLLIQFQNNGVVDDSQLPKDRFSAERLKGVDSTLKIQPAKLEDSAVYLCASSAGQGITNEKLFFGSGTQLSVL.

This clonotype appeared many times. This chain connects TRBV28 to TRBJ2-7; a possible D gene is TRBD1 (5 bases). CDR1 and CDR2 from the germline V gene are MDHEN and SYDVKM. CDR3 size: 14 residues. V lost 8 bases, J lost 6 bases, and 20 bases lay in between. The CDR3: CASYSGLGVGEQYF. The CDR3 DNA follows: TGTGCCAGCTACTCTGGTTTAGGGGTAGGCGAGCAGTACTTC.

This clonotype was seen only a few times. This chain uses TRBV20-1 with TRBJ2-7; D is unclear. The CDR3 extends over 14 amino acids. CDR1 is DFQATT and CDR2 is SNEGSKA in the germline V gene (reference sequence). Trimming took off 0 bases at V and 6 bases at J, with 15 bases between the two ends. CDR3 loop: CSARDLSRLGEQYF. The CDR3 DNA sequence: TGCAGTGCTAGAGATCTCTCTCGTCTCGGCGAGCAGTACTTC.

This clonotype showed up many times. The rearrangement uses TRBV29-1 and TRBJ2-7, with D hard to call. The length of the CDR3 is 11 residues. The germline V gene encodes CDR1 SQVTM and CDR2 ANQGSEA. V lost 5 bases and J 0 bases, leaving 5 bases between the germline ends. The CDR3 sequence is CSVSRSYEQYF. In DNA, the CDR3 is TGCAGCGTTTCGCGCTCCTACGAGCAGTACTTC.

The CDR3 reads CASGQYNNEQYF. The CDR3, as DNA: TGTGCGTCGGGACAGTATAACAATGAGCAGTACTTC. V usage is TRBV6-1 and J usage is TRBJ2-7; 7 nucleotides agree with TRBD1. Germline V gives CDR1 MNHNS, CDR2 SASEGT. This CDR3 has 12 amino acids.